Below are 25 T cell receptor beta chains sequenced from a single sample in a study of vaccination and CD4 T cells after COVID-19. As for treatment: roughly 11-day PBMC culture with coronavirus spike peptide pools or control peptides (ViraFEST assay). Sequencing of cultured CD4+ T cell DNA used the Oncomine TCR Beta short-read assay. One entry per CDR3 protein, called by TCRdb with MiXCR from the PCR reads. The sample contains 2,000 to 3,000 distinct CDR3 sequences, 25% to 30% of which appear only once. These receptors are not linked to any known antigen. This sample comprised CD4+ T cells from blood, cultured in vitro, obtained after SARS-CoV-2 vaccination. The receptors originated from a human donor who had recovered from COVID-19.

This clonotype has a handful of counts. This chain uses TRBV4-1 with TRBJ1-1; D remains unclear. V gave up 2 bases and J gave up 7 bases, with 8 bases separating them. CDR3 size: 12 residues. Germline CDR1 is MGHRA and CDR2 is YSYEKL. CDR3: CASSQISGEAFF. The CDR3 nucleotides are TGCGCCAGCAGCCAAATATCGGGTGAAGCTTTCTTT.

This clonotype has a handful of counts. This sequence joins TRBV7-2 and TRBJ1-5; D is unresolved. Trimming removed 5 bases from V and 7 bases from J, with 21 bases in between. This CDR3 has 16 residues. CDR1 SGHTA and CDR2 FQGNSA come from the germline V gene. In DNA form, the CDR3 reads TGTGCCAGCAGCCCGGGTTACGGGGTCTTGGGACAGCCCCAGCATTTT. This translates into CASSPGYGVLGQPQHF.

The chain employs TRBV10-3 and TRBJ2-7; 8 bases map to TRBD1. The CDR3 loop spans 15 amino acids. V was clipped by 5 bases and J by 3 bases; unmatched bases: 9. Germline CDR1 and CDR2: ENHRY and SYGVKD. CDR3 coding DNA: TGTGCCATCAGTCGAACAGGGGGTGGTTTCTACGAGCAGTACTTC. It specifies CAISRTGGGFYEQYF.

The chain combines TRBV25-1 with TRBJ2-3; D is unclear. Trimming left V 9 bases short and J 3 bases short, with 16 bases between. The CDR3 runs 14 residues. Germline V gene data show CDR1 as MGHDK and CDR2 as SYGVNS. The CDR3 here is CASTSGLLTDTQYF. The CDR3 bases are TGTGCCAGTACGTCTGGCCTGCTGACAGATACGCAGTATTTT.

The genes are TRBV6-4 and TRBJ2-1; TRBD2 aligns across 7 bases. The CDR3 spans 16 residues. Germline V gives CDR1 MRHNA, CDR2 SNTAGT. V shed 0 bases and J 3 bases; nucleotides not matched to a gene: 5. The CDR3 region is CASSDSGAGDYNEQFF. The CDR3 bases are TGTGCCAGCAGTGACTCTGGGGCGGGGGACTACAATGAGCAGTTCTTC.

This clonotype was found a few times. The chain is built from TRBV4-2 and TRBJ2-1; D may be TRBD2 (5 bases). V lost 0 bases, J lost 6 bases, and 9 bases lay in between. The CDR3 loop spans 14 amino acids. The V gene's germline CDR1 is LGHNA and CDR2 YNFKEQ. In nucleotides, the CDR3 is TGTGCCAGCAGCCAAGAGGCTAGCAGCAATGAGCAGTTCTTC. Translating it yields CASSQEASSNEQFF.

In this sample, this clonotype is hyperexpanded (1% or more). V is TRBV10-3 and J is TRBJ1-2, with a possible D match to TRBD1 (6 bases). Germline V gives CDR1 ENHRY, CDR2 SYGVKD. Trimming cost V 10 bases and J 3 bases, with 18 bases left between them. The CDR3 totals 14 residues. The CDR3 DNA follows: TGTGCCACAGGGGCTGGGACGGGCGACTATGGCTACACCTTC. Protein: CATGAGTGDYGYTF.

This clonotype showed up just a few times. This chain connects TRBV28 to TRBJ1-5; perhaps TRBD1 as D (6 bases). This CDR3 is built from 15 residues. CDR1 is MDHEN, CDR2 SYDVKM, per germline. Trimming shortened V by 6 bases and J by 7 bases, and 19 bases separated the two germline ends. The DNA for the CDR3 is TGTGCCAGCAGGTTTAGGGAGGGGGGAAGACAGCCCCAGCATTTT. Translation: CASRFREGGRQPQHF.

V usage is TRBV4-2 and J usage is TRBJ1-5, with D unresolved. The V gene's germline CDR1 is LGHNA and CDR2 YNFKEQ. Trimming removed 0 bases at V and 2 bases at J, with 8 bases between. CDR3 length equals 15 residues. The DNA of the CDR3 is TGTGCCAGCAGCCAAGAGGAGTTAGGCAATCAGCCCCAGCATTTT. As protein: CASSQEELGNQPQHF.

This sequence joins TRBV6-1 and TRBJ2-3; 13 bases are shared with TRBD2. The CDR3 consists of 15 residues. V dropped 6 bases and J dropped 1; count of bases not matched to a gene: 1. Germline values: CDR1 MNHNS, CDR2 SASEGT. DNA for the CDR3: TGTGCCAGCAGGGGGACTAGCGGGGGCACAGATACGCAGTATTTT. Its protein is CASRGTSGGTDTQYF.

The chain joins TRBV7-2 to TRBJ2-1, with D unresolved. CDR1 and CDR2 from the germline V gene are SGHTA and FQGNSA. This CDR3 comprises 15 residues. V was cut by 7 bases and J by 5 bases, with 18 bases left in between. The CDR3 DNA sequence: TGTGCCAGCACTAGAGTCGGTCTGGCCAACAATGAGCAGTTCTTC. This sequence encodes CASTRVGLANNEQFF.

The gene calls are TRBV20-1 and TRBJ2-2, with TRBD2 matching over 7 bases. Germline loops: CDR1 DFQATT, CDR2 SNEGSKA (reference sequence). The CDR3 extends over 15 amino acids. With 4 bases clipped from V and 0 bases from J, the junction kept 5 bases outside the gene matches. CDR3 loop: CSANFGGTNTGELFF. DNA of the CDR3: TGCAGTGCTAATTTCGGGGGGACGAACACCGGGGAGCTGTTTTTT.

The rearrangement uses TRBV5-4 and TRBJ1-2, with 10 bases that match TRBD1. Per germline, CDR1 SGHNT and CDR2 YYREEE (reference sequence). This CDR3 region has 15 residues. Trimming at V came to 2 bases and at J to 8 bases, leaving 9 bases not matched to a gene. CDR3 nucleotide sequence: TGTGCCAGCAGCTTATGCGACAGGGGGCGCCGAGGCTACACCTTC. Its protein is CASSLCDRGRRGYTF.

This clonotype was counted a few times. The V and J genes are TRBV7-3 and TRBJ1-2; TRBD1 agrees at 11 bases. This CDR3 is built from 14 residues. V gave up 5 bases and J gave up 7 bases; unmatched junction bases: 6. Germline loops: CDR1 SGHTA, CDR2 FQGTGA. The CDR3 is CASSAGQGAFGYTF. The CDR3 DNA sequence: TGTGCCAGCAGCGCTGGACAGGGGGCGTTTGGCTACACCTTC.

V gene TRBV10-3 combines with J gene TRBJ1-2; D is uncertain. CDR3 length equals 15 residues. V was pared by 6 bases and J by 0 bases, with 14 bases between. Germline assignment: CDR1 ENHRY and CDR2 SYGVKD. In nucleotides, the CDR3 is TGTGCCATCAGCGGTTACGACGGGGCTAACTATGGCTACACCTTC. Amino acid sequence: CAISGYDGANYGYTF.

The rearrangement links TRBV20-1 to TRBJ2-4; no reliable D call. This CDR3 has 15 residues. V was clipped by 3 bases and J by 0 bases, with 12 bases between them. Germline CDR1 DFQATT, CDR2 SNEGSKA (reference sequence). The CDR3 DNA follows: TGCAGTGCTAGGGCGTCGTCTCTAGCCAAAAACATTCAGTACTTC. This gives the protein CSARASSLAKNIQYF.

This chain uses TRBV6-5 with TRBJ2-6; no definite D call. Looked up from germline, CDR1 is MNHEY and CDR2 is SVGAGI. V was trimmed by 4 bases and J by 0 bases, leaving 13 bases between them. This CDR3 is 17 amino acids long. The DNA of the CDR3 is TGTGCCAGCAGTTTACAAGGGCTCTCCTCTGGGGCCAACGTCCTGACTTTC. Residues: CASSLQGLSSGANVLTF.

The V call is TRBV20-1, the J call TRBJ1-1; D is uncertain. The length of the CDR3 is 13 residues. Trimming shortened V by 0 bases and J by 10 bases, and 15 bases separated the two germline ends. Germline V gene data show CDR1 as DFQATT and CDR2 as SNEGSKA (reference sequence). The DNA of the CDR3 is TGCAGTGCTAGAGATAGAGGAACCCGGGGAGCTTTCTTT. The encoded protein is CSARDRGTRGAFF.

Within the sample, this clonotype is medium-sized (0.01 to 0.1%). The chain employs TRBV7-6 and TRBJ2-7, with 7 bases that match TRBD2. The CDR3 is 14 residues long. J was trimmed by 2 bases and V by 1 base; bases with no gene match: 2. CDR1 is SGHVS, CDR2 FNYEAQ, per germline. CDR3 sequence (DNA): TGTGCCAGCAGCTTAGACGCGGGGGCCTACGAGCAGTACTTC. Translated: CASSLDAGAYEQYF.

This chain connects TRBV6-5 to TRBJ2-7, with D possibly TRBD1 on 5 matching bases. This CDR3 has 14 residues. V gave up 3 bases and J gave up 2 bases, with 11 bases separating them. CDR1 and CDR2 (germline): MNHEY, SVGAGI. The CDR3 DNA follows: TGTGCCAGCAGTTATAGCCAGGGAACCTACGAGCAGTACTTC. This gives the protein CASSYSQGTYEQYF.

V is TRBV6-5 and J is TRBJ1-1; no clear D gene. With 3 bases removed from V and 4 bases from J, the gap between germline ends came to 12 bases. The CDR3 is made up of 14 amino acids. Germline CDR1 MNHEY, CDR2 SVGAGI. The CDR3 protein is CASSYDKGSTEAFF. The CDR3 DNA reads TGTGCCAGCAGTTATGACAAAGGGAGCACTGAAGCTTTCTTT.

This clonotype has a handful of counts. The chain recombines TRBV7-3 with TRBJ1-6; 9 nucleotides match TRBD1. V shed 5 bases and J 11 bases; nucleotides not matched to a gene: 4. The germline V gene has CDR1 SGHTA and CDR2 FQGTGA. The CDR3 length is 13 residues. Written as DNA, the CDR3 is TGTGCCAGCAGCGAGACAGGGGGGACACCCCTCCACTTT. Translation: CASSETGGTPLHF.

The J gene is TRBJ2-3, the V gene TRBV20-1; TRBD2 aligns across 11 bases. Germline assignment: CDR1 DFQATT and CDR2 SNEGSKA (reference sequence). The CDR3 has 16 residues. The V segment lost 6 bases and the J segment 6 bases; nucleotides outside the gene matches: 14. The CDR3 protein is CSARLRSGGAGDTQYF. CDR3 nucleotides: TGCAGTGCCAGACTCCGTAGCGGGGGGGCTGGGGATACGCAGTATTTT.

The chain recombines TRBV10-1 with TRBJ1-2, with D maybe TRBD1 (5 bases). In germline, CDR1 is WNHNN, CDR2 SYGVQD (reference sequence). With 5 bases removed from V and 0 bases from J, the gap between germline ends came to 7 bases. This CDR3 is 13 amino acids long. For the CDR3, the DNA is TGCGCCAGCAGTAAGGGGACTAACTATGGCTACACCTTC. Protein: CASSKGTNYGYTF.

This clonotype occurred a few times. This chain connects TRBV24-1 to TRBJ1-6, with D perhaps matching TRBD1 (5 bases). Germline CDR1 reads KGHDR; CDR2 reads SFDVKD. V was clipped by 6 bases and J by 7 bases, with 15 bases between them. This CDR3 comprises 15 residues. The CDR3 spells CATSPLGERNSPLHF. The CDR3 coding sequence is TGTGCCACCAGTCCCTTAGGGGAAAGGAATTCACCCCTCCACTTT.